Given below is one T cell receptor (beta chain) in context. The record originates from a study of blood T cell repertoires in COVID-19. Study as a whole: Sites in the United States, Italy and Spain provided acute and convalescent COVID-19 samples. The cDNA or gDNA used as material had been derived from T cells, B-cell-depleted T cells, or PBMCs.

In the original workflow: Reference gene primers were amplified, and this amplification served to estimate nucleated cell counts. The data were produced by immunoSEQ multiplex PCR, yet TCRdb's version contains in-frame clones alone and is incomplete. The DNA gave D and trimming, while V, J and clone size come from that table. The sample carries just over 70,000 clones, about three quarters recorded once. The CDR3 is 13 amino acids. Per germline, CDR1 SGHNT and CDR2 YENEEA. Trimming shortened V by 3 bases and J by 3 bases, and 7 bases separated the two germline ends. Material: peripheral blood. This clonotype originated in a woman between 65 and 79 years old with acute or convalescent COVID-19. This chain links TRBV11-3 with TRBJ2-3; no clear D. CDR3 nucleotide sequence: TGTGCCAGCAGCTTTTCCCAAACAGATACGCAGTATTTT. Its protein is CASSFSQTDTQYF. The whole variable domain, remainder taken from reference TRBV11-3 and TRBJ2-3, is EAGVVQSPRYKIIEKKQPVAFWCNPISGHNTLYWYLQNLGQGPELLIRYENEEAVDDSQLPKDRFSAERLKGVDSTLKIQPAELGDSAVYLCASSFSQTDTQYFGPGTRLTVL.